The present entry profiles one T cell receptor beta chain with its context. The length of the CDR3 is 17 residues. Germline V lookup: CDR1 SGHDT, CDR2 YYEEEE. Between the trimmed V and J ends, which lost 4 bases and 3 bases, there was a span of 20 bases. This specimen comes from a study of cytomegalovirus exposure and HLA in healthy donors. The PCR ran on 60 Vbeta and 13 Jbeta primers. Libraries were prepared by immunoSEQ multiplex PCR; TCRdb keeps only in-frame clonotypes and omits some of them. The sample consists of some 120,000 clones, 10% of them appearing once. This TCR was sampled from a woman aged 18-30 years in good health and CMV-seropositive. The chain joins TRBV5-6 to TRBJ1-3, with D possibly TRBD1 on 5 matching bases. The sequenced sample consisted of PBMCs. The CDR3 sequence is CASSLPSVGGLGNTIYF. The CDR3 DNA reads TGTGCCAGCAGCCTACCGTCGGTGGGGGGACTTGGAAACACCATATATTTT.